These T cell receptor beta chains were read from a single sample in a study of T cell repertoires in cytomegalovirus infection. TCRdb ran MiXCR on the reads and lists one entry per CDR3 protein. This sample carries about 360,000 distinct CDR3 sequences, roughly 36% of them seen once, and the ten largest clones take 13%. These receptors' antigens are unknown. The input for sequencing was cultured PBMCs, taken from culture after CMV antigen stimulation. The receptor set was obtained from a human donor in good health (CMV status not recorded). Some clones in this sample may be carry-over from other donors' samples. The CDR3 runs from the conserved cysteine through the conserved F or W. Each record gives: V gene, D gene, CDR3 protein. The D gene is left open where the match is weak.

TRBV20-1,NA,CSANSQSSYNEQFF
TRBV7-2,NA,CASSLDRDHGYTF
TRBV20-1,TRBD2,CSGATLAGGPQSRSSEQFF
TRBV7-2,TRBD1,CASSLLAVGQGVRLFF
TRBV12-3/TRBV12-4,NA,CASSSTPRGTAEPQHF
TRBV7-6,NA,CASSPFAAESSYNSPLHF
TRBV20-1,NA,CSARFRRGSPLHF
TRBV25-1,TRBD2,CASQGTSGRGSENEQFF
TRBV5-5,NA,CASKEGYSYNEQFF
TRBV19,TRBD2,CASSPESGRVADTQYF
TRBV14,TRBD2,CASGQLLAGSGEQFF
TRBV7-6,TRBD2,CASSLASGSSEQYF
TRBV27,NA,CASSPLGGVSGANVLTF
TRBV30,TRBD2,CAGTSVTGANVLTF
TRBV7-2,NA,CASSLGSRTNTEAFF
TRBV28,TRBD2,CASQRGETSTDTQYF
TRBV7-6,NA,CASSHSGFSYNEQFF
TRBV6-6,NA,CASSNTRPRGLETQYF
TRBV4-2,TRBD1,CASSQSEGTGGTYEQYF
TRBV7-9,TRBD1,CASGQGNTEAFF
TRBV6-1,NA,CASSEGVRQPQHF
TRBV14,NA,CASSQDPIRRGGYTF
TRBV9,NA,CASSVQGQPTEAFF
TRBV6-2/TRBV6-3,NA,CASSTRQKNIQYF
TRBV7-8,TRBD1,CASSPQTGYGTEAFF
TRBV7-8,NA,CASTITQRDSGANVLTF
TRBV29-1,TRBD1,CSVSRGYDEQFF